Listed below are T cell receptor beta chains from one sample, sequenced in a study of regulatory T cells in long-lasting Graves disease. TCRdb independently ran MiXCR on the multiplex PCR reads; one entry per CDR3 protein. The sample records roughly 400,000 distinct CDR3 sequences, about 15% being singletons. This sample was shared with a second study, whose subject was T cells in Graves' hyperthyroidism and ophthalmopathy.

Material: peripheral blood mononuclear cells (PBMCs), obtained at new diagnosis, from a patient treated with antithyroid drugs. The receptors derive from a woman aged 40 to 49 with Graves disease. Each CDR3 is given with its conserved first and last residue. The D gene is left open where the match is weak. Clone size is given for some rows only: seen once, a few or many times, or a class if the clone is expanded.

V gene	D gene	clone size	J gene	CDR3 protein	CDR3 DNA
TRBV20-1	TRBD2	.	TRBJ2-1	CSASTSGRTYEQFF	TGCAGTGCTAGTACCAGCGGGAGAACCTATGAGCAGTTCTTC
TRBV7-2	TRBD1	.	TRBJ1-2	CASSPATGINYGYTF	TGTGCCAGCAGCCCCGCGACAGGGATCAACTATGGCTACACCTTC
TRBV28	TRBD2	many	TRBJ2-5	CASSPPGGKQETQYF	TGTGCCAGCAGTCCTCCGGGAGGGAAGCAAGAGACCCAGTACTTC
TRBV3-1	TRBD1	few	TRBJ1-2	CASSRGTGVYYGYTF	TGTGCCAGCAGTCGTGGGACAGGGGTCTACTATGGCTACACCTTC
TRBV5-1	.	.	TRBJ1-1	CASSSGTLNTEAFF	TGCGCCAGCAGCTCCGGGACACTGAACACTGAAGCTTTCTTT
TRBV28	.	many	TRBJ1-1	CASSPRVGWGTEAFF	TGTGCCAGCAGCCCTCGAGTAGGTTGGGGGACTGAAGCTTTCTTT
TRBV4-1	.	few	TRBJ1-1	CASSQGITGNTEAFF	TGCGCCAGCAGCCAAGGTATTACTGGGAACACTGAAGCTTTCTTT
TRBV12-3/TRBV12-4	TRBD2	.	TRBJ2-1	CASSGGTGKLTSGVYNEQFF	TGTGCCAGCAGTGGGGGGACAGGGAAATTGACTAGCGGGGTTTACAATGAGCAGTTCTTC
TRBV14	.	many	TRBJ2-1	CASSQAVEQFF	TGTGCCAGCAGCCAAGCTGTTGAGCAGTTCTTC
TRBV10-2	TRBD1	few	TRBJ1-5	CASSYFAGTGRNQPQHF	TGTGCCAGCAGTTACTTCGCCGGGACAGGGCGGAATCAGCCCCAGCATTTT
TRBV11-1	TRBD2	many	TRBJ2-1	CASGPGLEYNEQFF	TGTGCCAGCGGACCGGGACTAGAGTACAATGAGCAGTTCTTC
TRBV12-3/TRBV12-4	.	many	TRBJ2-2	CASSERGRTGELFF	TGTGCCAGCAGTGAAAGGGGAAGGACCGGGGAGCTGTTTTTT
TRBV9	.	.	TRBJ2-1	CASSVLQGFNNEQFF	TGTGCCAGCAGCGTACTGCAGGGTTTTAACAATGAGCAGTTCTTC
TRBV12-3/TRBV12-4	.	many	TRBJ2-2	CASSRGLSNTGELFF	TGTGCCAGCAGTCGGGGCCTCTCGAACACCGGGGAGCTGTTTTTT
TRBV4-1	.	many	TRBJ2-5	CASRLTGLTQETQYF	TGCGCCAGCAGGCTGACAGGACTAACTCAAGAGACCCAGTACTTC
TRBV28	.	many	TRBJ2-7	CAWGDISYEQYF	TGTGCCTGGGGGGACATTTCCTACGAGCAGTACTTC
TRBV27	.	many	TRBJ2-1	CASIGVLGNEQFF	TGTGCCAGCATAGGGGTTCTAGGCAATGAGCAGTTCTTC
TRBV9	.	.	TRBJ2-5	CASSGPNQETQYF	TGTGCCAGCAGCGGACCGAACCAAGAGACCCAGTACTTC
TRBV28	TRBD1	many	TRBJ2-7	CASNNRAGTGPYEQYF	TGTGCCAGCAACAACAGGGCCGGGACAGGGCCCTACGAGCAGTACTTC
TRBV20-1	TRBD1	.	TRBJ1-6	CSARDPGTGNNSPLHF	TGCAGTGCTAGAGATCCCGGGACAGGGAATAATTCACCCCTCCACTTT
TRBV28	.	many	TRBJ2-7	CASSSSDEQYF	TGTGCCAGCAGTTCGAGTGACGAGCAGTACTTC
TRBV29-1	TRBD1	many	TRBJ1-1	CSVPGTGWTEAFF	TGCAGCGTTCCCGGGACAGGGTGGACTGAAGCTTTCTTT
TRBV19	TRBD1	few	TRBJ1-2	CASTPDPGGNYGYTF	TGTGCCAGTACCCCCGACCCAGGGGGGAACTATGGCTACACCTTC
TRBV29-1	.	.	TRBJ1-3	CSVEGPGNTIYF	TGCAGCGTTGAAGGCCCTGGAAACACCATATATTTT
TRBV3-1	TRBD1	many	TRBJ2-7	CASIRYRDSVTYEQYF	TGTGCCAGCATCCGATACCGGGACAGTGTTACCTACGAGCAGTACTTC
TRBV19	.	few	TRBJ2-7	CASTPDGYEQYF	TGTGCCAGTACTCCTGATGGATACGAGCAGTACTTC
TRBV28	TRBD2	few	TRBJ2-4	CASKTSGSRDIQYF	TGTGCCAGCAAAACTAGCGGGAGTCGAGACATTCAGTACTTC
TRBV18	.	.	TRBJ1-1	CASSPTVQNTEAFF	TGTGCCAGCTCACCGACGGTTCAGAACACTGAAGCTTTCTTT
TRBV3-1	TRBD2	many	TRBJ2-7	CASSQGTSPYEQYF	TGTGCCAGCAGCCAAGGGACTAGCCCCTACGAGCAGTACTTC
TRBV20-1	.	many	TRBJ1-2	CSARVGQAGYGYTF	TGCAGTGCTAGAGTCGGACAAGCGGGCTATGGCTACACCTTC
TRBV30	.	.	TRBJ2-7	CAWSVLTYEQYF	TGTGCCTGGAGTGTACTGACCTACGAGCAGTACTTC
TRBV10-3	.	many	TRBJ1-1	CAIRETANTEAFF	TGTGCCATCAGGGAGACAGCGAACACTGAAGCTTTCTTT
TRBV27	.	.	TRBJ2-1	CASSLGSRLEQFF	TGTGCCAGCAGTTTAGGTTCTAGACTTGAGCAGTTCTTC